This TCR beta chain was recovered during a study of vaccination and CD4 T cells after COVID-19 (dated by TCRdb to between 2020 and 2023). General notes on the study: Every convalescent patient had a positive nasal swab PCR test for SARS-CoV-2, with mild disease in several patients and severe disease in one. In the convalescent cohort there were six males and four females, among whom were two Hispanic individuals, seven Caucasians, two Asians and one multiracial person. Each participant got two doses of either the Pfizer-BioNTech BNT162b2 vaccine (n=8) or the Moderna mRNA-1273 vaccine (n=2). Post-COVID blood samples were collected from convalescent patients a median of around 100 days after diagnosis, with a range of about 30 to 161 days. The time from the second vaccine dose to post-vaccine blood sampling had a median of roughly 77 days and ranged from roughly 13 to 241 days. For stimulating the cultures, overlapping spike peptide pools were used, derived from SARS-CoV-2 as well as from the common cold coronaviruses HCoV-NL63, HCoV-OC43 and HCoV-229E. Control cultures received a CEFX viral epitope pool as the positive control, an HIV-1 Nef peptide pool as the negative control, or no peptide. In more than eight COVID-19 convalescent patients and 4 infection-naive healthy vaccine recipients, researchers compared the spike-specific CD4+ TCR repertoire from before mRNA vaccination with the repertoire from after. Study-wide findings and limitations: Only a relatively small number of convalescent patients were included in the study, and early timepoints following natural infection were not analyzed. Of the vaccine-specific clones in convalescent patients, 304 of 307, or nearly all, reacted only to SARS-CoV-2 spike and did not cross-react with common cold coronaviruses. The median number of SARS-CoV-2-reactive clonotypes rose from fewer than 25 after infection to roughly 38 after vaccination, but the change was not significant. Among the post-vaccine SARS-CoV-2-reactive clones in convalescent patients, a median approximately 90% showed up only after vaccination, which suggests vaccine-specific priming.

The treatment or condition label, as the study defines it: roughly nine-day PBMC culture with coronavirus spike peptide pools or control peptides (ViraFEST assay). The ViraFEST assay, used in the study, expanded antigen-specific T cells with peptide pools and then identified the expanded clonotypes through TCR sequencing. The positive SARS-CoV-2 PCR tests of the convalescent patients were dated from March to December 2020, before the Alpha, Beta and Delta variants emerged in the United States. PBMCs were cultured at roughly 2 million per well in IMDM supplemented with about 5% human AB serum and around 10 IU/ml IL-2, with 9.5 to 10 ug/ml peptide pools added. On days 3 and 7, half of the culture medium was replaced with fresh IL-2-containing medium. After 10 days of culture, CD4+ T cells were isolated by negative selection with the EasySep CD4+ T cell isolation kit. Ficoll-Paque Plus gradient centrifugation was used to isolate PBMCs from whole blood, and the isolated PBMCs were then either used fresh or cryopreserved at -140C. Triplicate wells were generally used for each culture condition.

Library method: PCR. TCR sequencing of DNA from cultured CD4+ T cells used the Oncomine TCR Beta short-read assay at the Johns Hopkins FTIC core. Genomic DNA was extracted from the cultured CD4+ T cells with the QIAamp micro DNA kit. Oncomine TCR Beta libraries from cultured CD4+ T cells were pooled with unique dual indexes and sequenced on an Illumina iSeq 100. The authors' analysis ran thus. Non-productive sequences were removed, and CDR3s not starting with C, not ending with F or W, or shorter than 7 amino acids were discarded. Antigen-specific clonotypes were identified using the MANAFEST web application through comparison of peptide-stimulated wells with reference and other culture wells. To be called positive, a clone needed an FDR below 0.05, an odds ratio above 5, and a productive frequency above 0.1% in at least two of three replicate wells. Clonotypes that were significantly expanded in both SARS-CoV-2 spike wells and at least one common cold coronavirus spike condition were defined as cross-reactive. Using R version 3.6.1, CDR3 homology was evaluated through Levenshtein distances (stringdist) along with unrooted phylogenetic trees (ape). TCRdb reprocessing: public reads trimmed at Q25 with fastp, clones called with MiXCR, in-frame beta chains kept. Identical CDR3 proteins give one entry, which carries the most common genes and DNA. These V and J calls rely on TCRdb rather than the paper's analysis. This sample comprises around 17,000 distinct CDR3 sequences, 35% to 40% of them detected only once. The ten largest clones add up to 9.5% to 15% of the sample.

Including the terminal cysteine and phenylalanine, the CDR3 comprises 17 residues. Only the CDR3 DNA stays, 51 bases, in frame from base 1. V is clipped by 9 bases and J by 4 bases, and the sequence between their germline boundaries is 23 bases long. As encoded in the germline V gene (reference sequence), CDR1 is SGHNT while CDR2 is YYREEE. A remark on this clonotype: Its antigen is not yet known. Within one base of it there is no much larger clone, and no base qualities were kept.

The source material was CD4+ T cells from blood, cultured in vitro. The chain is encoded by TRBV5-4 joined to TRBJ2-6, with no D gene named confidently. The sequence was collected from a human donor who had recovered from COVID-19. The CDR3 region has the sequence CATMPQSVLLGANVLTF. The sequenced DNA is TGTGCCACCATGCCTCAATCAGTGCTCCTCGGGGCCAACGTCCTGACTTTC.